This record looks at one TCR delta chain sequence and its context. The antigen it binds to is not known. The TCRdb protein, from a much larger clone, departs from this DNA's translation at residue 5, likely by read error; the protein shown derives from the DNA. Compared with germline, V lacks 3 bases and J lacks 3 bases; bases without a gene match: 15. The CDR3 runs 19 amino acids, cysteine and phenylalanine included. Only the CDR3 portion is preserved as DNA: 57 bases, with reading frame beginning at the first base. CDR1 is given as GEAIGNYY and CDR2 as EKD, both from the germline V gene. Receptor libraries were prepared by RT-PCR. Sequencing used an Illumina MiSeq. TCRdb called clones afresh from the public reads with CATT; identical DNA rows were later merged. The sample data list 1,000 to 1,500 delta-chain clones, and about a sixth of these were observed just once. The ten biggest clones cover 25% to 30% of the sample.

This sample was taken from a study of gamma-delta T cells after stem cell transplantation listed by TCRdb under 2016. The receptor chain draws on TRDV2 and TRDJ1; TRDD3 aligns with 13 central bases. The origin of this receptor is a human donor. It is not recorded whose cells these are; they may come from a transplant donor. Sequenced material: gamma-delta T cells. The nucleotide sequence is TGTGCCTGTGACCCTCTACTGGGGGATACGCAGGGGATGGCCGATAAACTCATCTTT. The translation is CACDPLLGDTQGMADKLIF.